This T cell receptor (beta chain) was sequenced during a study of blood T cell repertoires in COVID-19. Study information: Sites across the United States, Italy and Spain contributed samples from acute and convalescent COVID-19. Nucleic acid was either cDNA or gDNA, and it came from T cells, B-cell-depleted T cells, or PBMCs.

From germline, CDR1 is MNHEY and CDR2 SMNVEV (reference sequence). The CDR3 length is 15 residues. Trimming cost V 6 bases and J 10 bases; bases outside gene matches: 14. Authors' analysis steps: Estimation of nucleated cell counts was performed using reference gene primer amplification. Data came from immunoSEQ multiplex PCR; TCRdb stores just in-frame clones and leaves some out. The V and J calls and the clone size are those of that table, but D and trimming were determined from the DNA. The sample lists 100,000 to 150,000 clones; about 81% were seen once. Sequenced input: peripheral blood. This sequence was found in a woman older than 75 with acute or convalescent COVID-19. The chain carries TRBV27 and TRBJ2-1, with TRBD2 identical over 8 bases. The CDR3 reads CASSPRSGGAREQFF. CDR3 nucleotides: TGTGCCAGCAGCCCTAGGAGCGGGGGAGCCAGGGAGCAGTTCTTC.